There are a few counts of the clone carrying this T cell receptor (beta chain). V dropped 1 base and J dropped 1 base, with 11 bases sitting between them. The CDR3 totals 15 residues. In germline, CDR1 is SGHNT, CDR2 YYREEE (reference sequence). Each CDR3 protein is one row after TCRdb ran MiXCR on the RT-PCR reads. In the table there are 200,000 to 250,000 distinct CDR3 sequences, 12% of which are singletons. These data come from a study of response to subunit inactivated influenza vaccine. The receptor's source is a man aged 50 or older who received an inactivated influenza vaccine. The sequences come from non-naive T cells sorted from PBMCs, collected 14 to 15 days before vaccination. V gene TRBV5-4 combines with J gene TRBJ2-5; D gene unclear. CDR3 region: CASSLRGLVQETQYF. Here the CDR3 DNA reads TGTGCCAGCAGCTTGCGCGGTTTGGTCCAAGAGACCCAGTACTTC.